The 10 T cell receptor beta chains given below trace back to one sample, sequenced in a study of blood T cell repertoires in COVID-19. The repertoire was sequenced with immunoSEQ multiplex PCR; TCRdb's copy has only in-frame clones and lacks some. The sample has about 180,000 clones; 80% to 85% are singletons. Input material: peripheral blood. The receptors originated from a woman in her 70s with COVID-19, enrolled during active disease.

This clone was seen a handful of times. The rearrangement links TRBV5-1 to TRBJ1-3; D is unresolved. CDR3 length: 13 amino acids. CDR1 is SGHRS and CDR2 is YFSETQ in the germline V gene. Between the trimmed V and J ends, which lost 0 bases and 4 bases, there was a span of 5 bases. This CDR3 reads CASSLDTGNTIYF. In DNA form, the CDR3 reads TGCGCCAGCAGCTTGGACACCGGAAACACCATATATTTT.

This sequence joins TRBV9 and TRBJ2-1; D possibly corresponds to TRBD2 (6 bases). The CDR3 consists of 14 residues. Germline CDR1 SGDLS, CDR2 YYNGEE. Trimming pared 0 bases from V and 5 bases from J, leaving 9 bases between. CDR3 residues: CASSVAGLNNEQFF. CDR3 in DNA: TGTGCCAGCAGCGTAGCGGGACTGAACAATGAGCAGTTCTTC.

About this clone itself: One end of the junction varies from germline; a read error may be responsible. The CDR3 loop reads CASSDSGARTDTQYF. For the CDR3, the DNA is TGTGCCAGCAGTGACTCGGGGGCGCGCACAGATACGCAGTATTTT. V and J are TRBV6-5 and TRBJ2-3; the D gene could be TRBD1 or TRBD2 (6 bases each). This CDR3 is built from 15 residues. Germline V CDR1 and CDR2: MNHEY, SVGAGI.

J is TRBJ2-2 and V is TRBV12-3 or TRBV12-4; TRBD2 might be the D (5 bases). CDR3 length: 13 residues. Trimming cost V 8 bases and J 0 bases, with 7 bases left between them. CDR3 nucleotides: TGTGCCAGCCGGAGGACGAACACCGGGGAGCTGTTTTTT. It is translated as CASRRTNTGELFF.

The rearrangement joins TRBV19 to TRBJ1-2; D might be TRBD1 (5 bases). CDR3 size: 14 residues. Germline CDR1 and CDR2: LNHDA and SQIVND (reference sequence). V was cut by 0 bases and J by 10 bases, with 15 bases left in between. CDR3 amino acids: CASSIDRWQGDYTF. CDR3 in DNA: TGTGCCAGTAGTATAGATCGGTGGCAGGGCGACTACACCTTC.

This chain connects TRBV5-1 to TRBJ2-2; 7 bases line up with TRBD1. CDR1 and CDR2 from the germline V gene are SGHRS and YFSETQ. The V and J ends lost 0 bases and 10 bases, in that order; junction bases with no gene match: 3. This CDR3 contains 13 residues. CDR3 in DNA: TGCGCCAGCAGCTTGGAGAGGGGGCTGGAGCTGTTTTTT. Translating gives CASSLERGLELFF.

The chain has TRBV19 and TRBJ2-7; TRBD2 might be the D (6 bases). This CDR3 comprises 15 residues. V lost 2 bases and J lost 5, with 16 bases in between. In germline, CDR1 is LNHDA, CDR2 SQIVND (reference sequence). The CDR3 DNA reads TGTGCCAGTAGTATAACCGGGAGCCTTTCAGACGAGCAGTACTTC. Its protein is CASSITGSLSDEQYF. Together with reference TRBV19 and TRBJ2-7, the CDR3 gives the full variable domain: DGGITQSPKYLFRKEGQNVTLSCEQNLNHDAMYWYRQDPGQGLRLIYYSQIVNDFQKGDIAEGYSVSREKKESFPLTVTSAQKNPTAFYLCASSITGSLSDEQYFGPGTRLTVT.

About this clone itself: Other DNA sequences in the sample encode the same CDR3. This CDR3 reads CASSDSSRGTEAFF. As DNA, the CDR3 is TGTGCCAGCAGTGACTCGAGTAGGGGCACTGAAGCTTTCTTT. The chain links TRBV6-4 to TRBJ1-1, with D possibly TRBD1 on 5 matching bases. CDR3 length equals 14 residues. Per the germline V gene, CDR1 is MRHNA and CDR2 is SNTAGT. Trimming pared 0 bases from V and 4 bases from J, leaving 9 bases between.

The rearrangement links TRBV19 to TRBJ2-7, with TRBD2 matching over 8 bases. In germline, CDR1 is LNHDA, CDR2 SQIVND (reference sequence). The CDR3 has 15 residues. Germline trimming cut 6 bases from V and 6 bases from J; bases unmatched to any gene: 13. CDR3 sequence: CASRKAGVLGLEQYF. The CDR3 DNA sequence: TGTGCCAGTAGGAAAGCGGGGGTATTGGGGCTCGAGCAGTACTTC.

A remark on this clone: The same CDR3 is also encoded by other DNA sequences in this sample. This chain joins TRBV7-7 and TRBJ2-2; 7 positions match TRBD1. Losses at the gene ends were 5 bases for V and 1 base for J; bases not matched to a gene: 1. Looked up from germline, CDR1 is SSHAT and CDR2 is FNYEAQ (reference sequence). The CDR3 sequence is 14 residues long. This CDR3 is CASSRDRNTGELFF. The CDR3, as DNA: TGTGCCAGCAGCCGGGACAGGAACACCGGGGAGCTGTTTTTT.